The 27 T cell receptor beta chains reported below all come from one sample, sequenced in a study of blood T cell repertoires in COVID-19. The assay was immunoSEQ multiplex PCR, and TCRdb's table has in-frame clones only and misses some. In the table there are more than 80,000 clones, roughly four fifths of which are singletons. The sample was peripheral blood. The receptors shown here come from a woman in her 70s with acute or convalescent COVID-19.

The V and J genes are TRBV7-3 and TRBJ2-2; D is undetermined. This CDR3 is built from 13 residues. Trimming pared 5 bases from V and 5 bases from J, leaving 9 bases between. Germline V gene sequence: CDR1 SGHTA, CDR2 FQGTGA. The CDR3 spells CASSLSVTGELFF. CDR3 in DNA: TGTGCCAGCAGCCTATCGGTTACCGGGGAGCTGTTTTTT.

The chain joins TRBV25-1 to TRBJ1-1; tentatively, D is TRBD1 (5 bases). Germline lookup yields CDR1 MGHDK and CDR2 SYGVNS. CDR3 length: 16 amino acids. Trimming stripped 2 bases from V and 3 bases from J, with 16 bases between. In DNA, the CDR3 is TGTGCCAGCAGTGAAAGCCACAATCGGGGGTACACTGAAGCTTTCTTT. Translating gives CASSESHNRGYTEAFF.

The genes are TRBV10-2 and TRBJ1-2; D is perhaps TRBD1 (5 bases). Germline lookup yields CDR1 WSHSY and CDR2 SAAADI. Trimming cost V 4 bases and J 4 bases, with 10 bases left between them. CDR3 length equals 13 residues. CDR3: CASSGRGSYGYTF. CDR3 nucleotide sequence: TGCGCCAGCAGTGGGCGGGGCAGCTATGGCTACACCTTC.

The chain joins TRBV6-5 to TRBJ2-1; 8 bases are a match to TRBD2. Germline values: CDR1 MNHEY, CDR2 SVGAGI. CDR3 size: 15 residues. With 6 bases clipped from V and 1 base from J, the junction kept 5 bases outside the gene matches. CDR3 sequence: CASSPRGGSYNEQFF. CDR3 bases: TGTGCCAGCAGCCCCCGGGGGGGTTCCTACAATGAGCAGTTCTTC.

The chain couples TRBV23-1 to TRBJ1-1; 8 nucleotides match TRBD1. TRBV23-1 is sorted into the ORF group, with uncertain function. This CDR3 contains 16 residues. V shed 5 bases and J 0 bases; nucleotides not matched to a gene: 8. The chain's CDR3 is CASSSFWDRMNTEAFF. The CDR3 nucleotides are TGCGCCAGCAGTTCTTTTTGGGACAGGATGAACACTGAAGCTTTCTTT.

V and J are TRBV10-3 and TRBJ2-7; TRBD1 matches 10 bases. This CDR3 contains 16 residues. From germline, CDR1 is ENHRY and CDR2 SYGVKD. The V gene end was trimmed by 2 bases and the J gene end by 7 bases; junction bases not matched to a gene: 11. The CDR3 sequence is CAISERPRDRGGEQYF. The CDR3 DNA reads TGTGCCATCAGTGAGCGCCCCCGGGACAGGGGCGGAGAGCAGTACTTC.

V gene TRBV6-5 combines with J gene TRBJ2-5; maybe TRBD2 (6 bases). Germline CDR1 reads MNHEY; CDR2 reads SVGAGI. This CDR3 has 15 amino acids. V lost 5 bases to trimming and J lost 7 bases, with 20 bases between them. The CDR3 DNA reads TGTGCCAGCAGTCCTGGAGGAGGGTTAAGTGTGACCCAGTACTTC. Protein product: CASSPGGGLSVTQYF.

The chain recombines TRBV28 with TRBJ2-7; TRBD1 aligns across 10 bases. V shed 2 bases and J 3 bases; nucleotides not matched to a gene: 7. Germline CDR1 MDHEN, CDR2 SYDVKM. This CDR3 is 16 amino acids long. CDR3 nucleotide sequence: TGTGCCAGCAGTTTACTCCCGGGACAGGGGAACTACGAGCAGTACTTC. As protein: CASSLLPGQGNYEQYF.

The chain combines TRBV24-1 with TRBJ2-1, with D possibly TRBD2 on 7 matching bases. Germline CDR1 KGHDR, CDR2 SFDVKD. The ends were cut back, 2 bases at V and 0 bases at J, with 16 bases in the middle. CDR3 length equals 18 residues. CDR3 protein: CATSDSGGQVFSYNEQFF. The CDR3 DNA sequence: TGTGCCACCAGTGATTCGGGGGGCCAAGTATTCTCCTACAATGAGCAGTTCTTC.

The genes are TRBV5-4 and TRBJ1-2; 7 nucleotides line up with TRBD1. The CDR3 sequence is 14 residues long. V lost 3 bases, J lost 6 bases, and 8 bases stayed unmatched. CDR1 SGHNT and CDR2 YYREEE come from the germline V gene (reference sequence). The CDR3 DNA sequence: TGTGCCAGCAGCTGGGGAGACAGGGCCCATGGCTACACCTTC. Encoded protein: CASSWGDRAHGYTF. The full variable domain, rest sourced from reference TRBV5-4 and TRBJ1-2, is ETGVTQSPTHLIKTRGQQVTLRCSSQSGHNTVSWYQQALGQGPQFIFQYYREEENGRGNFPPRFSGLQFPNYSSELNVNALELDDSALYLCASSWGDRAHGYTFGSGTRLTVV.

V gene TRBV5-6 combines with J gene TRBJ1-1; weak D call: TRBD1 (6 bases). The length of the CDR3 is 15 residues. V was trimmed by 4 bases and J by 1 base, leaving 14 bases between them. Germline assignment: CDR1 SGHDT and CDR2 YYEEEE. CDR3 in DNA: TGTGCCAGCAGCATCCTTACAGGGTCGAACACTGAAGCTTTCTTT. Translating it yields CASSILTGSNTEAFF.

The genes are TRBV30 and TRBJ1-4; 8 positions match TRBD1. The CDR3 length is 13 residues. Per germline, CDR1 GTSNPN and CDR2 SVGIG (reference sequence). The junction had 10 bases not matched to a gene; V was cut back by 5 bases and J by 11 bases. The CDR3 region is CAWEGTGSFKLFF. CDR3 in DNA: TGTGCCTGGGAGGGGACAGGCAGTTTTAAACTGTTTTTT.

The chain carries TRBV2 and TRBJ1-1, with D possibly being TRBD1 (5 bases). Trimming cost V 3 bases and J 7 bases, with 12 bases left between them. The CDR3 runs to 13 residues. Germline CDR1 is SNHLY and CDR2 is FYNNEI. CDR3: CASSDVVRGEAFF. The CDR3 DNA reads TGTGCCAGCAGTGATGTGGTAAGGGGTGAAGCTTTCTTT.

This sequence joins TRBV24-1 and TRBJ2-1; TRBD1 agrees at 9 bases. CDR1 is KGHDR, CDR2 SFDVKD, per germline. J gave up 5 bases and V 8 bases, and 6 bases lay outside the gene matches. CDR3 length: 14 residues. For the CDR3, the DNA is TGTGCCACCAAGCACCGGGACAGGGACAATGAGCAGTTCTTC. Protein product: CATKHRDRDNEQFF.

This sequence joins TRBV2 and TRBJ2-3, with 7 bases aligning to TRBD1. Germline CDR1 SNHLY, CDR2 FYNNEI. J was trimmed by 0 bases and V by 4 bases; bases with no gene match: 4. This CDR3 is built from 15 residues. The DNA of the CDR3 is TGTGCCAGCAGTGGGGGACAGACTAGCACAGATACGCAGTATTTT. It translates to CASSGGQTSTDTQYF.

This chain uses TRBV19 with TRBJ1-5, with 8 bases aligning to TRBD1. The V gene's germline CDR1 is LNHDA and CDR2 SQIVND (reference sequence). With 5 bases clipped from V and 2 bases from J, the junction kept 2 bases outside the gene matches. The CDR3 covers 14 residues. CDR3 amino acids: CASSVTGGNQPQHF. The CDR3 DNA is TGTGCCAGTAGTGTGACAGGGGGCAATCAGCCCCAGCATTTT.

The chain is built from TRBV9 and TRBJ2-5; 9 positions agree with TRBD2. The CDR3 length is 16 residues. V lost 0 bases and J lost 5; bases outside the gene matches: 8. Per germline, CDR1 SGDLS and CDR2 YYNGEE. The CDR3 is CASSVGLAGSGETQYF. CDR3 DNA sequence: TGTGCCAGCAGCGTAGGGCTAGCGGGGTCCGGGGAGACCCAGTACTTC.

The gene calls are TRBV19 and TRBJ1-6; a possible D gene is TRBD1 (6 bases). The CDR3 sequence is 13 residues long. Trimming pared 5 bases from V and 10 bases from J, leaving 12 bases between. Germline loops: CDR1 LNHDA, CDR2 SQIVND (reference sequence). The chain's CDR3 is CASSPDSSSPLHF. In nucleotides, the CDR3 is TGTGCCAGTAGTCCGGACAGTTCATCACCCCTCCACTTT. Full variable domain (outside the CDR3, taken from reference TRBV19 and TRBJ1-6): DGGITQSPKYLFRKEGQNVTLSCEQNLNHDAMYWYRQDPGQGLRLIYYSQIVNDFQKGDIAEGYSVSREKKESFPLTVTSAQKNPTAFYLCASSPDSSSPLHFGNGTRLTVT.

The chain uses TRBV24-1 and TRBJ1-1; D perhaps matches TRBD1 (6 bases). CDR1 is KGHDR, CDR2 SFDVKD, per germline. V lost 5 bases and J lost 4, with 16 bases in between. The CDR3 runs to 15 residues. CDR3 sequence reads: CATSGVRGSSTEAFF. CDR3 DNA: TGTGCCACCAGTGGTGTCAGGGGCTCGAGCACTGAAGCTTTCTTT.

The gene calls are TRBV29-1 and TRBJ2-3; the match to TRBD1 covers 9 bases. V was clipped by 7 bases and J by 5 bases; unmatched bases: 4. The germline CDR1 and CDR2 sequences are SQVTM and ANQGSEA. The CDR3 runs 12 residues. The CDR3 bases are TGCAGCGCCGGGACAGGGAGAGATACGCAGTATTTT. Translating it yields CSAGTGRDTQYF.

The chain links TRBV7-8 to TRBJ1-3; D unclear. The V end lost 5 bases, the J end lost 0 bases, and 14 bases lay between the germline ends. CDR3 length: 16 residues. CDR1 SGHVS and CDR2 FQNEAQ come from the germline V gene. The CDR3 bases are TGTGCCAGCAGCCCTGCTGGACTGAACTCTGGAAACACCATATATTTT. Translated: CASSPAGLNSGNTIYF.

The V and J genes are TRBV30 and TRBJ2-7, with D possibly being TRBD1 (5 bases). In germline, CDR1 is GTSNPN, CDR2 SVGIG (reference sequence). Trimming took 2 bases from V and 0 from J, leaving 11 bases between them. The CDR3 is 14 amino acids. For the CDR3, the DNA is TGTGCCTGGAGTATAGGGGTTAGCTCCTACGAGCAGTACTTC. It encodes CAWSIGVSSYEQYF. Supplemented by reference TRBV30 and TRBJ2-7, the full variable domain reads SQTIHQWPATLVQPVGSPLSLECTVEGTSNPNLYWYRQAAGRGLQLLFYSVGIGQISSEVPQNLSASRPQDRQFILSSKKLLLSDSGFYLCAWSIGVSSYEQYFGPGTRLTVT.

The chain couples TRBV20-1 to TRBJ2-3; D gene unclear. Trimming left V 2 bases short and J 3 bases short, with 3 bases between. CDR1 and CDR2 from the germline V gene are DFQATT and SNEGSKA (reference sequence). This CDR3 has 11 residues. The CDR3 DNA is TGCAGTGCTAGACTAACAGATACGCAGTATTTT. It yields the protein CSARLTDTQYF.

The genes are TRBV18 and TRBJ1-2; possibly TRBD1 for D (5 bases). Per germline, CDR1 KGHSH and CDR2 LQKENI. V was trimmed by 3 bases and J by 8 bases, leaving 19 bases between them. The CDR3 spans 15 residues. The DNA for the CDR3 is TGTGCCAGCTCACCTATTCAAACCGTAGGACAAGGCTACACCTTC. Translated, it gives CASSPIQTVGQGYTF.

This sequence joins TRBV6-6 and TRBJ2-3; TRBD1 matches 8 bases. Germline lookup yields CDR1 MNHNY and CDR2 SVGAGI (reference sequence). This CDR3 spans 15 amino acids. Unmatched junction bases numbered 2, after V lost 0 bases and J lost 3 bases. The CDR3 sequence is CASSYSRDRTDTQYF. CDR3 DNA: TGTGCCAGCAGTTACTCACGGGACAGGACAGATACGCAGTATTTT.

The chain employs TRBV19 and TRBJ2-2, with D perhaps TRBD2 (6 bases). This CDR3 has 14 amino acids. Germline values: CDR1 LNHDA, CDR2 SQIVND (reference sequence). Trimming took off 3 bases at V and 2 bases at J, with 7 bases between the two ends. This chain's CDR3 is CASSIGGNTGELFF. As DNA, the CDR3 is TGTGCCAGTAGTATCGGGGGAAACACCGGGGAGCTGTTTTTT.

This clone appeared once. V gene TRBV2 combines with J gene TRBJ1-2; no clear D gene. CDR3 length equals 12 residues. The germline V gene has CDR1 SNHLY and CDR2 FYNNEI. Trimming took 6 bases from V and 0 from J, leaving 5 bases between them. CDR3 loop: CASRTTNYGYTF. For the CDR3, the DNA is TGTGCCAGCAGGACTACTAACTATGGCTACACCTTC.